A selection of T cell receptor beta chains follows, all from one sample in a study of blood T cell repertoires in COVID-19. Method: immunoSEQ multiplex PCR; TCRdb's copy keeps in-frame clones and lacks some. The sample has about 72,000 clones, 86% seen once; the top ten hold about a tenth. Sequencing was performed on peripheral blood. The receptors were gathered from a man in his 70s with active or convalescent COVID-19. Each CDR3 is given with its conserved first and last residue. D genes are given only for firm matches. Rows may omit the clone size; those that give it use once, few, many or a size class.

CDR3 protein: CASAATSGSSYNEQFF
CDR3 DNA: TGTGCCAGCGCAGCAACTAGCGGAAGCTCCTACAATGAGCAGTTCTTC
clone size: NA
J gene: TRBJ2-1
D gene: TRBD2
V gene: TRBV25-1

CDR3 protein: CASSRDRGDYGYTF
CDR3 DNA: TGTGCCAGCAGTAGGGACAGGGGTGACTATGGCTACACCTTC
clone size: few
J gene: TRBJ1-2
D gene: TRBD1
V gene: TRBV6-5

CDR3 protein: CASSDRGVGQPQHF
CDR3 DNA: TGTGCCAGCAGTGACAGGGGGGTCGGTCAGCCCCAGCATTTT
clone size: NA
J gene: TRBJ1-5
D gene: TRBD1
V gene: TRBV2

CDR3 protein: CSASGTGYQPQHF
CDR3 DNA: TGCAGTGCTAGTGGGACAGGTTATCAGCCCCAGCATTTT
clone size: NA
J gene: TRBJ1-5
D gene: TRBD1
V gene: TRBV20-1

CDR3 protein: CASSPRASYQETQYF
CDR3 DNA: TGTGCCAGCTCACCACGAGCATCGTACCAAGAGACCCAGTACTTC
clone size: once
J gene: TRBJ2-5
D gene: NA
V gene: TRBV18

CDR3 protein: CSVRDRRNTEAFF
CDR3 DNA: TGCAGCGTGCGGGACAGGAGGAACACTGAAGCTTTCTTT
clone size: few
J gene: TRBJ1-1
D gene: TRBD1
V gene: TRBV29-1

CDR3 protein: CASSPLGQGADTQYF
CDR3 DNA: TGTGCCAGCAGTCCTCTCGGACAGGGGGCAGATACGCAGTATTTT
clone size: NA
J gene: TRBJ2-3
D gene: TRBD1
V gene: TRBV28

CDR3 protein: CAWSTRENQPQHF
CDR3 DNA: TGTGCCTGGAGTACTCGGGAAAATCAGCCCCAGCATTTT
clone size: few
J gene: TRBJ1-5
D gene: NA
V gene: TRBV30

CDR3 protein: CASSLARLGANYGYTF
CDR3 DNA: TGTGCCAGCAGCTTAGCGCGGCTCGGAGCTAACTATGGCTACACCTTC
clone size: NA
J gene: TRBJ1-2
D gene: NA
V gene: TRBV7-2

CDR3 protein: CASSAGLAGGGEQYF
CDR3 DNA: TGTGCCAGCAGCGCGGGACTAGCGGGAGGAGGCGAGCAGTACTTC
clone size: NA
J gene: TRBJ2-7
D gene: TRBD2
V gene: TRBV9

CDR3 protein: CAWGTGGETQYF
CDR3 DNA: TGTGCCTGGGGGACAGGGGGGGAGACCCAGTACTTC
clone size: NA
J gene: TRBJ2-5
D gene: TRBD1
V gene: TRBV30

CDR3 protein: CASSAGGAYQETQYF
CDR3 DNA: TGTGCCAGTAGCGCTGGCGGAGCCTACCAAGAGACCCAGTACTTC
clone size: few
J gene: TRBJ2-5
D gene: NA
V gene: TRBV19

CDR3 protein: CASSVYHRDTQYF
CDR3 DNA: TGTGCCAGCAGCGTATATCATAGAGATACGCAGTATTTT
clone size: NA
J gene: TRBJ2-3
D gene: NA
V gene: TRBV9

CDR3 protein: CASSHVSGSLSYGYTF
CDR3 DNA: TGTGCCAGCAGCCATGTCTCCGGGTCTCTTAGCTATGGCTACACCTTC
clone size: NA
J gene: TRBJ1-2
D gene: NA
V gene: TRBV14

CDR3 protein: CASSSLILPQFF
CDR3 DNA: TGTGCCAGTAGTAGTCTAATACTCCCCCAGTTCTTC
clone size: NA
J gene: TRBJ2-1
D gene: NA
V gene: TRBV19

CDR3 protein: CASNPQGFGQPQHF
CDR3 DNA: TGTGCCAGTAATCCACAGGGATTCGGTCAGCCCCAGCATTTT
clone size: once
J gene: TRBJ1-5
D gene: NA
V gene: TRBV19

CDR3 protein: CASSWGTAAETQYF
CDR3 DNA: TGTGCCAGCAGCTGGGGGACAGCGGCAGAGACCCAGTACTTC
clone size: NA
J gene: TRBJ2-5
D gene: TRBD1
V gene: TRBV5-4

CDR3 protein: CASSPPGTVPQHF
CDR3 DNA: TGTGCCAGCAGCCCCCCGGGTACGGTACCCCAGCATTTT
clone size: NA
J gene: TRBJ1-5
D gene: NA
V gene: TRBV3-1/TRBV3-2

CDR3 protein: CATSRAGFGISGSSYNEQFF
CDR3 DNA: TGTGCCACCAGCAGAGCGGGCTTCGGGATTAGCGGGAGCTCCTACAATGAGCAGTTCTTC
clone size: NA
J gene: TRBJ2-1
D gene: TRBD2
V gene: TRBV15

CDR3 protein: CASSQTSGTTGELFF
CDR3 DNA: TGTGCCAGCAGCCAGACTAGCGGGACCACCGGGGAGCTGTTTTTT
clone size: once
J gene: TRBJ2-2
D gene: TRBD2
V gene: TRBV7-3

CDR3 protein: CASSRATGPFTGELFF
CDR3 DNA: TGTGCCAGCAGTCGGGCAACAGGTCCTTTTACCGGGGAGCTGTTTTTT
clone size: NA
J gene: TRBJ2-2
D gene: NA
V gene: TRBV27

CDR3 protein: CASSQARSSNNEQFF
CDR3 DNA: TGCGCCAGCAGCCAAGCGCGAAGTTCCAACAATGAGCAGTTCTTC
clone size: NA
J gene: TRBJ2-1
D gene: NA
V gene: TRBV4-1

CDR3 protein: CASSWLAGETYEQYF
CDR3 DNA: TGTGCCAGCAGTTGGCTAGCGGGAGAGACCTACGAGCAGTACTTC
clone size: NA
J gene: TRBJ2-7
D gene: TRBD2
V gene: TRBV6-5

CDR3 protein: CASTQGTLNQKLFF
CDR3 DNA: TGTGCCAGCACCCAGGGGACCCTAAACCAAAAACTGTTTTTT
clone size: NA
J gene: TRBJ1-4
D gene: NA
V gene: TRBV28

CDR3 protein: CASSKLLSRTGSAGLFREQYF
CDR3 DNA: TGTGCCAGCAGCAAACTTCTCTCTCGGACAGGGTCGGCTGGTCTGTTCCGCGAGCAGTACTTC
clone size: NA
J gene: TRBJ2-7
D gene: TRBD1
V gene: TRBV27

CDR3 protein: CASSLVLTSGRGPDTQYF
CDR3 DNA: TGTGCCAGCAGCTTAGTTCTGACTAGCGGGAGAGGTCCAGATACGCAGTATTTT
clone size: NA
J gene: TRBJ2-3
D gene: TRBD2
V gene: TRBV11-2

CDR3 protein: CASSPDSSSYNSPLHF
CDR3 DNA: TGTGCCAGCAGCCCCGACTCGAGCTCCTATAATTCACCCCTCCACTTT
clone size: NA
J gene: TRBJ1-6
D gene: NA
V gene: TRBV3-1/TRBV3-2

CDR3 protein: CAISDPGRGGPTYEQYF
CDR3 DNA: TGTGCCATCAGTGACCCGGGGCGGGGCGGGCCAACCTACGAGCAGTACTTC
clone size: NA
J gene: TRBJ2-7
D gene: NA
V gene: TRBV10-3

CDR3 protein: CASSIPQGRGKLFF
CDR3 DNA: TGTGCCAGTAGTATCCCCCAGGGGCGAGGAAAACTGTTTTTT
clone size: NA
J gene: TRBJ1-4
D gene: NA
V gene: TRBV19

CDR3 protein: CASSDIIGTSGSVSDTQYF
CDR3 DNA: TGTGCCAGCAGTGACATTATCGGGACTAGCGGGAGTGTGTCCGATACGCAGTATTTT
clone size: NA
J gene: TRBJ2-3
D gene: TRBD2
V gene: TRBV6-1

CDR3 protein: CAILPAGTRIREQYF
CDR3 DNA: TGTGCCATCCTGCCCGCCGGGACTCGTATAAGGGAGCAGTACTTC
clone size: NA
J gene: TRBJ2-7
D gene: NA
V gene: TRBV6-5

CDR3 protein: CASSPSGASSGNTIYF
CDR3 DNA: TGTGCCAGCAGCCCAAGTGGGGCGTCGAGCGGAAACACCATATATTTT
clone size: NA
J gene: TRBJ1-3
D gene: NA
V gene: TRBV7-3

CDR3 protein: CAWALGQVFYF
CDR3 DNA: TGTGCCTGGGCCCTAGGACAGGTTTTTTATTTT
clone size: NA
J gene: TRBJ1-3
D gene: TRBD1
V gene: TRBV30